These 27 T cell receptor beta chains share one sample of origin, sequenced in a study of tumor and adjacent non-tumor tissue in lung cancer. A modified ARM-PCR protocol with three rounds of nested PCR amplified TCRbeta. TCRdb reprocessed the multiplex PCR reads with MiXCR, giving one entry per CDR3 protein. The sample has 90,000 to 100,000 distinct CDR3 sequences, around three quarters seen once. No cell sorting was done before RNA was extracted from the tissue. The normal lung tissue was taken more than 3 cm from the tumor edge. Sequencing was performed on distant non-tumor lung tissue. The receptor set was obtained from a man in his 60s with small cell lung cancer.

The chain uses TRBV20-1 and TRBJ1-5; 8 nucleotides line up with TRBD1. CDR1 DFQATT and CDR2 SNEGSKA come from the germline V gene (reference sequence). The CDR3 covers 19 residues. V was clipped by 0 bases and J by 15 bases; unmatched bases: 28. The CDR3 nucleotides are TGCAGTGCTAGAGATTGGGTCCCCGGACAGGGCGGATCGCAGCAGTCCCTGCATTTT. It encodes CSARDWVPGQGGSQQSLHF.

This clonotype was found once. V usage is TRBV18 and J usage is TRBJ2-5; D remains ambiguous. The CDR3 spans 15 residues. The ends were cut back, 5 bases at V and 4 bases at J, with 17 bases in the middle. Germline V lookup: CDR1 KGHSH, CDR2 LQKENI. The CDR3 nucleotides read TGTGCCAGCTCAACAAGGACGGCTCTGGCAGAGACCCAGTACTTC. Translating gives CASSTRTALAETQYF. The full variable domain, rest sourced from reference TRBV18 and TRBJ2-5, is NAGVMQNPRHLVRRRGQEARLRCSPMKGHSHVYWYRQLPEEGLKFMVYLQKENIIDESGMPKERFSAEFPKEGPSILRIQQVVRGDSAAYFCASSTRTALAETQYFGPGTRLLVL.

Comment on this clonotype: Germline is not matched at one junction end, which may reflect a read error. The DNA for the CDR3 is TGTGCCAGCAGTGAAGTCCCCACAGGGGGCGCGTTGAAGATCCAGTATTTC. Protein: CASSEVPTGGALKIQYF. The chain is built from TRBV6-1 and TRBJ2-5; 9 nucleotides agree with TRBD1. Germline V gene data show CDR1 as MNHNS and CDR2 as SASEGT. This CDR3 region has 17 residues.

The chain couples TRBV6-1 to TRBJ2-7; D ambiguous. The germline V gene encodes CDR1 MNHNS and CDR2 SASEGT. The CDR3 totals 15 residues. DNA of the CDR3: TGTGCCAGCAACACAAACGGGTCGTCCTTCTACGAGCAGTATGTC. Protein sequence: CASNTNGSSFYEQYV.

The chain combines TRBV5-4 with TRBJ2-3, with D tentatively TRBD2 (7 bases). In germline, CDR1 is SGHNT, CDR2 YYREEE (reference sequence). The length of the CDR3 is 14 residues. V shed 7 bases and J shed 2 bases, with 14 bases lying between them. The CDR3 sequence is CASGRGGYTDTQYF. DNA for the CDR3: TGTGCCAGCGGAAGGGGGGGGTACACAGATACGCAGTATTTT.

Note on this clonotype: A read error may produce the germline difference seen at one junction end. The CDR3 loop reads CTSSWLTGTSRYNEQFF. The CDR3 nucleotides are TGTACCAGCAGCTGGCTGACCGGGACTAGCCGATACAATGAGCAGTTCTTC. The J gene is TRBJ2-1, the V gene TRBV5-5; TRBD2 matches at 9 bases. The CDR3 has 17 amino acids. CDR1 is SGHKS and CDR2 is YYEKEE in the germline V gene (reference sequence).

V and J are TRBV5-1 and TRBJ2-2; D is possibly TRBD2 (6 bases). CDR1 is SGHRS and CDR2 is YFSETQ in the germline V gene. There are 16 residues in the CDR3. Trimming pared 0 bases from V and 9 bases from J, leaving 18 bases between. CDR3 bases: TGCGCCAGCAGCTTGGAGGGCGGGGCGGACGCCTGGGAGCTGTTTTTT. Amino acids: CASSLEGGADAWELFF.

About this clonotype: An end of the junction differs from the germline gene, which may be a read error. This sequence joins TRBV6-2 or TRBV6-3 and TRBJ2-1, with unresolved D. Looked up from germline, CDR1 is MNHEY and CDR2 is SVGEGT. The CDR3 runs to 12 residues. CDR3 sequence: CASGFSLHEQFF. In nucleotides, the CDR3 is TGTGCCAGCGGGTTTAGTTTACATGAGCAGTTCTTT.

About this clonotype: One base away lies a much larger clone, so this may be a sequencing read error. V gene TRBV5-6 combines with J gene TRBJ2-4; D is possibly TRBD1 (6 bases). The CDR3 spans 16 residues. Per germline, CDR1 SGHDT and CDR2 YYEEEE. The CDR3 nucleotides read TGTGCCAGCAACTTGTACAGGGATCAAGCCAAAAACATTCAGTACTTC. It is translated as CASNLYRDQAKNIQYF.

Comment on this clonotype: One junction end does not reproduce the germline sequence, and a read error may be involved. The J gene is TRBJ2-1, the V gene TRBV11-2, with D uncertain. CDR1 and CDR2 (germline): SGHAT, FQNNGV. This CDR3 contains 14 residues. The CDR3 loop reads CASSLEPGNNEQIF. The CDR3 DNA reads TGTGCCAGCAGCTTAGAACCGGGCAACAACGAGCAGATCTTC.

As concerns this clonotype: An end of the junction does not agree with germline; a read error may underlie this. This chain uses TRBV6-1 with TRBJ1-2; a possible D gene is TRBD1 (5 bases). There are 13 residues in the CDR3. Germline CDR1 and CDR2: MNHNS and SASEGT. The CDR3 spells CTSRDGTNYGYTF. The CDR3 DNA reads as TGTACCAGCAGGGACGGGACCAACTATGGCTACACCTTC.

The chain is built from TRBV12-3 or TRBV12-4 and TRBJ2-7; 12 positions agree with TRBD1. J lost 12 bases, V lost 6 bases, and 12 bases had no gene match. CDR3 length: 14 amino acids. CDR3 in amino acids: CASSRSGTGGEPYF. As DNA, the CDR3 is TGTGCCAGCAGCCGATCTGGGACAGGGGGCGAACCGTACTTC.

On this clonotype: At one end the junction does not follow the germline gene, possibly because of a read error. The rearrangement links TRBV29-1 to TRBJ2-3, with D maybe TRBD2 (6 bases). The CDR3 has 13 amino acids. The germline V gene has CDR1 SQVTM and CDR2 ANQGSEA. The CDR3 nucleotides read TGCAGCGTTGTATACGGGAGCTGGGATATGCAGTATTTT. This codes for CSVVYGSWDMQYF.

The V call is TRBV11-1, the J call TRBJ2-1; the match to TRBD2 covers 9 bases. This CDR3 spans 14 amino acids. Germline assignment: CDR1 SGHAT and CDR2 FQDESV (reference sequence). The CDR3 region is CTSSLREGLNEQFF. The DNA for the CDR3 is TGTACTAGCAGCTTGCGGGAGGGCCTCAATGAGCAGTTCTTC.

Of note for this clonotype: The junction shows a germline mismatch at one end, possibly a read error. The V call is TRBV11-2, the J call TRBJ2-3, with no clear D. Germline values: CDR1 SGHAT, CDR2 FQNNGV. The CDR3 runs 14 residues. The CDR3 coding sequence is TGTGTCAGCAGCTTAGGTTTTCTCAGTGAAGCGCAGTATTTT. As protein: CVSSLGFLSEAQYF.

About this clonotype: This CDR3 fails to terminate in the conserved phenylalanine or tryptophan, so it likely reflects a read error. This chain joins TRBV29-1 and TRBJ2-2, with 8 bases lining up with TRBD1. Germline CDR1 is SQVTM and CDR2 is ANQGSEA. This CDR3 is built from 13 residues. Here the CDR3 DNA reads TGCAGCACCCGACAGGGGAACACCGAGGAGCTGTTTTAT. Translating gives CSTRQGNTEELFY.

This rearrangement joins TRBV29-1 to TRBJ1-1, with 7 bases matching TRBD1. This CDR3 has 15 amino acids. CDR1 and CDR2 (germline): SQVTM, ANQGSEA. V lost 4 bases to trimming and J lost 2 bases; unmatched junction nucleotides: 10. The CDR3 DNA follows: TGCAGCGTTGCACAGGGGTTACCCCTTAACACTGAAGCTTTCTTT. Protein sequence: CSVAQGLPLNTEAFF.

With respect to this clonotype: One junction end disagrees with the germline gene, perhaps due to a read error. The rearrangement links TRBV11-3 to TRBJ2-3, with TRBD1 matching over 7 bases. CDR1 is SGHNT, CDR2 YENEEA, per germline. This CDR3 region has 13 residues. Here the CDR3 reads CVSSSRGQDTQYF. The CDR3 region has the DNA TGTGTCAGCAGCTCCCGGGGACAGGATACGCAGTATTTT.

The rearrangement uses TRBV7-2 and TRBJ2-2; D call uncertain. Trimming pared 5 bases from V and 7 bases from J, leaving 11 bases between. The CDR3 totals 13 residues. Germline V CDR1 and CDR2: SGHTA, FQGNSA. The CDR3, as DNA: TGTACCAGCAGCCCGCTAGGTGTCGGGGAGCTGTTTTTT. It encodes CTSSPLGVGELFF. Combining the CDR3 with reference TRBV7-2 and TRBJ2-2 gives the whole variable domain GAGVSQSPSNKVTEKGKDVELRCDPISGHTALYWYRQSLGQGLEFLIYFQGNSAPDKSGLPSDRFSAERTGGSVSTLTIQRTQQEDSAVYLCTSSPLGVGELFFGEGSRLTVL.

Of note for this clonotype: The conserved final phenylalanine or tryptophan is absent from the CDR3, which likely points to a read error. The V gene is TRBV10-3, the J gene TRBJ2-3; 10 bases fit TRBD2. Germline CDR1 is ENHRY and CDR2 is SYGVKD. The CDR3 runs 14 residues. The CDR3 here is CTIRAGGSIDTQYY. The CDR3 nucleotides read TGTACCATCAGAGCGGGAGGGTCCATAGATACGCAGTATTAT.

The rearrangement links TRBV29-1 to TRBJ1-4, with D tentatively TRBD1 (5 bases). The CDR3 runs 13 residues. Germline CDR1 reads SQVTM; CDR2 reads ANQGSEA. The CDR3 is CSAPSPEGEKLFF. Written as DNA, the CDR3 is TGCAGTGCTCCGAGCCCGGAGGGGGAAAAACTGTTTTTT. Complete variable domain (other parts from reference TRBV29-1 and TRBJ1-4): SAVISQKPSRDICQRGTSLTIQCQVDSQVTMMFWYRQQPGQSLTLIATANQGSEATYESGFVIDKFPISRPNLTFSTLTVSNMSPEDSSIYLCSAPSPEGEKLFFGSGTQLSVL.

CDR3 sequence reads: CASSYFGVVGNEQFF. The CDR3 DNA reads as TGTGCCAGCAGTTACTTTGGGGTAGTGGGAAATGAGCAGTTCTTC. The gene calls are TRBV6-5 and TRBJ2-1, with D unresolved. Germline loops: CDR1 MNHEY, CDR2 SVGAGI. Trimming took off 1 base at V and 7 bases at J, with 14 bases between the two ends. The CDR3 sequence is 15 residues long.

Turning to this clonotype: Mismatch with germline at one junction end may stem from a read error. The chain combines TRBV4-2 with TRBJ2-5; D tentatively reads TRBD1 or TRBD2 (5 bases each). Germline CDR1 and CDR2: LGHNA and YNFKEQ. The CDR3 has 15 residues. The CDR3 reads CASSQDGTSQETQYF. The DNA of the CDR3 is TGCGCCAGCAGCCAAGATGGGACCAGTCAAGAGACCCAGTACTTC.

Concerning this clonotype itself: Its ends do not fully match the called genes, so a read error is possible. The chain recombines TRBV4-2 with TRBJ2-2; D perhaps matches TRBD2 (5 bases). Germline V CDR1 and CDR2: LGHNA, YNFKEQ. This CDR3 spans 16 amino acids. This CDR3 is CASSQNLRANIGEPFF. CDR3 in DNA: TGCGCCAGCAGCCAAAATCTGAGGGCCAACATCGGGGAGCCGTTTTTT.

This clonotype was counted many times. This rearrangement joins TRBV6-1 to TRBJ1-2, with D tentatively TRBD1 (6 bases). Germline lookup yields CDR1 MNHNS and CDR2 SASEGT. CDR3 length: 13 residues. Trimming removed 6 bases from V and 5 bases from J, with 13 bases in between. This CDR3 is CASRLGTPYGYTF. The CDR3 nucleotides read TGTGCCAGCAGGCTCGGGACACCGTATGGCTACACCTTC.

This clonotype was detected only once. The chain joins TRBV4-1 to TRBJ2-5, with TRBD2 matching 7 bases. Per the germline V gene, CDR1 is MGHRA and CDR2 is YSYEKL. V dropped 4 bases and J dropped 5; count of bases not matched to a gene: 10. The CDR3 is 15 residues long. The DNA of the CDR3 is TGCGCCAGCAGCCTGAGGTGGGAGCGGGACGAGACCCAGTACTTC. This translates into CASSLRWERDETQYF.

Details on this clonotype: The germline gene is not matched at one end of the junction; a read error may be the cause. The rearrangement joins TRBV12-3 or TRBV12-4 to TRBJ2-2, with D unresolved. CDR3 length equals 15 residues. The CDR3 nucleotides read TGTGCCAACAGTTTCTCTGGAACAGACACCTGGGAGCTGTTTTTT. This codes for CANSFSGTDTWELFF.